The 32 T cell receptor beta chains below come from one sample, sequenced in a study of blood T cell repertoires in COVID-19. TCRdb keeps only in-frame clones here, not all; method: immunoSEQ multiplex PCR. The sample gives 110,000 or so clones, approximately 90% of which show up once; roughly 8.9% is in the top ten. Sequenced sample: peripheral blood. All receptors derive from a woman aged 70-85 years who had recovered from COVID-19.

This chain links TRBV6-6 with TRBJ1-2, with a tentative D call TRBD1 (5 bases). V was clipped by 5 bases and J by 1 base, with 14 bases between them. Germline V CDR1 and CDR2: MNHNY, SVGAGI (reference sequence). CDR3 length: 15 amino acids. The CDR3 DNA reads as TGTGCCAGCAGTAGAATAAGTCAGGGTAACTATGGCTACACCTTC. The encoded protein is CASSRISQGNYGYTF.

V usage is TRBV19 and J usage is TRBJ1-1, with D unclear. V dropped 5 bases and J dropped 3 bases, with 25 bases sitting between them. CDR3 size: 18 residues. The germline CDR1 and CDR2 sequences are LNHDA and SQIVND (reference sequence). CDR3 nucleotide sequence: TGTGCCAGTAGTCCGCTGCCCGGACGAGGGAAAGGAGACACTGAAGCTTTCTTT. It codes for CASSPLPGRGKGDTEAFF.

This clone came up once. The V and J genes are TRBV11-2 and TRBJ1-1; 9 bases are shared with TRBD1. V shed 5 bases, J shed 2 bases, and the junction held 6 bases outside the gene matches. Germline V lookup: CDR1 SGHAT, CDR2 FQNNGV. The CDR3 runs to 15 residues. The CDR3 is CASSHPGQGNTEAFF. DNA of the CDR3: TGTGCCAGCAGCCACCCGGGACAGGGTAACACTGAAGCTTTCTTT.

The V gene is TRBV27, the J gene TRBJ2-2, with TRBD2 as a possible D gene (5 bases). V dropped 5 bases and J dropped 6 bases, with 10 bases sitting between them. The germline CDR1 and CDR2 sequences are MNHEY and SMNVEV (reference sequence). The CDR3 is 13 residues long. The CDR3 sequence: CASSIHGAGELFF. The CDR3 DNA reads as TGTGCCAGCAGTATACACGGGGCCGGGGAGCTGTTTTTT.

The chain is built from TRBV24-1 and TRBJ2-5, with D possibly matching TRBD2 (6 bases). Germline-derived CDR1 and CDR2 are KGHDR and SFDVKD. Trimming took 4 bases from V and 2 from J, leaving 16 bases between them. The CDR3 loop spans 16 amino acids. Here the CDR3 DNA reads TGTGCCACCAGTGACCCCGACGGGGGTCTACAAGAGACCCAGTACTTC. It encodes CATSDPDGGLQETQYF.

The chain carries TRBV29-1 and TRBJ1-2, with a tentative D call TRBD1 (6 bases). Germline CDR1 SQVTM, CDR2 ANQGSEA. V shed 5 bases and J shed 8 bases, with 21 bases lying between them. The CDR3 loop spans 14 amino acids. The chain's CDR3 is CSVKGGPGQSGYTF. The DNA of the CDR3 is TGCAGCGTTAAGGGGGGGCCTGGCCAGTCCGGCTACACCTTC.

This clone was counted a single time. V is TRBV3-1 (or the pseudogene TRBV3-2) and J is TRBJ1-5; weak D call: TRBD1 (6 bases). V gave up 3 bases and J gave up 3 bases, with 12 bases separating them. This CDR3 region has 15 residues. CDR1 is LGHDT, CDR2 YNNKEL, per germline (reference sequence). CDR3 protein: CASSQLTGPNQPQHF. The DNA for the CDR3 is TGTGCCAGCAGCCAGCTAACAGGGCCCAATCAGCCCCAGCATTTT.

The chain joins TRBV5-4 to TRBJ2-1; 8 bases are shared with TRBD2. V shed 5 bases and J 9 bases; nucleotides not matched to a gene: 13. The CDR3 runs 15 residues. In germline, CDR1 is SGHNT, CDR2 YYREEE (reference sequence). CDR3 sequence: CASSLSGARTGEQFF. As DNA, the CDR3 is TGTGCCAGCAGTCTTAGCGGGGCTCGGACCGGTGAGCAGTTCTTC.

This clone is a singleton in its sample. V gene TRBV5-1 combines with J gene TRBJ2-2, with D uncertain. Germline lookup yields CDR1 SGHRS and CDR2 YFSETQ. This CDR3 is built from 14 residues. Trimming pared 1 base from V and 4 bases from J, leaving 8 bases between. The CDR3 DNA follows: TGCGCCAGCAGCTTGAGAGGTCGCACCGGGGAGCTGTTTTTT. Protein product: CASSLRGRTGELFF.

This clone was counted only a few times. The V and J genes are TRBV6-6 and TRBJ1-4, with no clear D. There are 13 residues in the CDR3. Trimming took 2 bases from V and 4 from J, leaving 5 bases between them. Germline V gene lookup returns CDR1 MNHNY and CDR2 SVGAGI (reference sequence). The CDR3 nucleotides are TGTGCCAGCAGTTACCAGGATAATGAAAAACTGTTTTTT. Translating gives CASSYQDNEKLFF.

The chain joins TRBV28 to TRBJ1-5; 10 bases are shared with TRBD1. The CDR3 runs 19 residues. V lost 5 bases to trimming and J lost 5 bases; unmatched junction nucleotides: 18. Per the germline V gene, CDR1 is MDHEN and CDR2 is SYDVKM. The CDR3 sequence is CASSPSGTGVSYKDQPQHF. The CDR3 nucleotides read TGTGCCAGCAGTCCCTCGGGGACAGGGGTGTCATATAAGGATCAGCCCCAGCATTTT.

The chain links TRBV24-1 to TRBJ2-1; TRBD2 matches 12 bases. Germline V gene data show CDR1 as KGHDR and CDR2 as SFDVKD. J lost 9 bases, V lost 0 bases, and 5 bases had no gene match. The CDR3 sequence is 16 residues long. Here the CDR3 reads CATSDLPSGRAGEQFF. The CDR3 coding sequence is TGTGCCACCAGTGATTTGCCTAGCGGGAGGGCCGGTGAGCAGTTCTTC.

This chain links TRBV18 with TRBJ2-4; D remains ambiguous. V dropped 6 bases and J dropped 0 bases, with 12 bases sitting between them. Germline-derived CDR1 and CDR2 are KGHSH and LQKENI. The CDR3 is 15 amino acids. Written as DNA, the CDR3 is TGTGCCAGCTCGCTGCTCCAGGCAGCCAAAAACATTCAGTACTTC. Translation: CASSLLQAAKNIQYF. Together with reference TRBV18 and TRBJ2-4, the CDR3 gives the full variable domain: NAGVMQNPRHLVRRRGQEARLRCSPMKGHSHVYWYRQLPEEGLKFMVYLQKENIIDESGMPKERFSAEFPKEGPSILRIQQVVRGDSAAYFCASSLLQAAKNIQYFGAGTRLSVL.

V usage is TRBV4-3 and J usage is TRBJ1-5; D gene uncertain. CDR1 is LGHNA, CDR2 YSLEER, per germline. V was cut by 1 base and J by 0 bases, with 10 bases left in between. The CDR3 contains 16 residues. CDR3 sequence: CASSQAYTYSNQPQHF. In DNA, the CDR3 is TGCGCCAGCAGCCAAGCCTATACCTATAGCAATCAGCCCCAGCATTTT.

The rearrangement joins TRBV9 to TRBJ1-1, with D unresolved. With 3 bases removed from V and 1 base from J, the gap between germline ends came to 13 bases. Germline lookup yields CDR1 SGDLS and CDR2 YYNGEE. The CDR3 is 15 amino acids. This CDR3 reads CASSAGPRGNTEAFF. The CDR3 DNA sequence: TGTGCCAGCAGCGCTGGCCCTCGGGGGAACACTGAAGCTTTCTTT.

This clone is a singleton in its sample. This rearrangement joins TRBV21-1 to TRBJ2-5; no check of the table's D call, TRBD1, against the DNA was made. TRBV21-1 is given as a pseudogene. The CDR3 is 16 amino acids. The DNA for the CDR3 is TGTGCCAGCAACCAAAGGGGGGACAGCTACCAAGAGACCCAGTACTTC. It specifies CASNQRGDSYQETQYF.

The chain has TRBV6-6 and TRBJ1-4, with D tentatively TRBD1 (5 bases). CDR1 and CDR2 from the germline V gene are MNHNY and SVGAGI (reference sequence). Trimming left V 8 bases short and J 4 bases short, with 14 bases between. The CDR3 consists of 14 residues. The CDR3 bases are TGTGCCAGCTGTTTCAGGGAGGGTAATGAAAAACTGTTTTTT. Its translation is CASCFREGNEKLFF.

The V and J genes are TRBV5-3 and TRBJ2-1; D possibly corresponds to TRBD1 (5 bases). TRBV5-3 belongs to the ORF category, with a function that is uncertain. Trimming cost V 6 bases and J 4 bases, with 14 bases left between them. CDR3 length: 14 residues. The chain's CDR3 is CARKDRDPYNEQFF. In nucleotides, the CDR3 is TGTGCCAGAAAAGACAGAGACCCATACAATGAGCAGTTCTTC.

Only a few counts were recorded for this clone. This chain connects TRBV30 to TRBJ1-5; 7 bases are shared with TRBD1. The trim removed 7 bases at V and 2 bases at J, leaving 8 bases unmatched. This CDR3 region has 14 residues. Germline V lookup: CDR1 GTSNPN, CDR2 SVGIG (reference sequence). The CDR3 sequence: CAFQGGGGNQPQHF. Written as DNA, the CDR3 is TGTGCCTTTCAGGGGGGCGGTGGCAATCAGCCCCAGCATTTT. The entire variable domain, with the rest obtained from reference TRBV30 and TRBJ1-5, is as follows: SQTIHQWPATLVQPVGSPLSLECTVEGTSNPNLYWYRQAAGRGLQLLFYSVGIGQISSEVPQNLSASRPQDRQFILSSKKLLLSDSGFYLCAFQGGGGNQPQHFGDGTRLSIL.

This chain links TRBV5-1 with TRBJ2-3; D remains ambiguous. CDR1 SGHRS and CDR2 YFSETQ come from the germline V gene. CDR3 length: 14 amino acids. V lost 0 bases and J lost 7, with 12 bases in between. The CDR3 here is CASSLDPSPNTQYF. The CDR3 nucleotides are TGCGCCAGCAGCTTGGACCCTAGTCCAAATACGCAGTATTTT.

The chain uses TRBV6-5 and TRBJ1-1, with D perhaps matching TRBD1 (6 bases). The CDR3 length is 14 residues. V was trimmed by 7 bases and J by 3 bases, leaving 15 bases between them. Germline-derived CDR1 and CDR2 are MNHEY and SVGAGI. CDR3 loop: CASNLQGGHTEAFF. The DNA of the CDR3 is TGTGCCAGCAACCTACAGGGAGGGCACACTGAAGCTTTCTTT.

This rearrangement joins TRBV11-2 to TRBJ1-5; 10 positions match TRBD1. The V and J ends lost 6 bases and 4 bases, in that order; junction bases with no gene match: 12. The CDR3 is made up of 17 amino acids. Germline V gene sequence: CDR1 SGHAT, CDR2 FQNNGV. The CDR3 DNA reads TGTGCCAGCAGTTTTACCGGGACAGGGGAGGGAAATCAGCCCCAGCATTTT. Translated: CASSFTGTGEGNQPQHF.

This rearrangement joins TRBV12-3 or TRBV12-4 to TRBJ1-6; tentatively, D is TRBD1 (5 bases). The CDR3 consists of 12 residues. V lost 3 bases and J 10 bases, leaving 7 bases between the germline ends. The CDR3 coding sequence is TGTGCCAGCAGTTTTTGGGGCTCACCCCTCCACTTT. Amino acid sequence: CASSFWGSPLHF.

V is TRBV27 and J is TRBJ2-4; D is possibly TRBD2 (6 bases). Germline V gene data show CDR1 as MNHEY and CDR2 as SMNVEV (reference sequence). The CDR3 is 13 amino acids. V dropped 3 bases and J dropped 4 bases, with 7 bases sitting between them. CDR3 sequence reads: CASSFGGKNIQYF. The DNA of the CDR3 is TGTGCCAGCAGTTTTGGAGGGAAAAACATTCAGTACTTC.

This sequence joins TRBV6-6 and TRBJ2-1; TRBD2 agrees at 11 bases. The germline V gene has CDR1 MNHNY and CDR2 SVGAGI (reference sequence). The CDR3 has 15 residues. Trimming at V came to 5 bases and at J to 2 bases, leaving 2 bases not matched to a gene. CDR3 amino acids: CASSETSGAYNEQFF. The CDR3 coding sequence is TGTGCCAGCAGTGAGACTAGCGGGGCCTACAATGAGCAGTTCTTC.

This clone has a single count. The chain couples TRBV5-1 to TRBJ2-7, with D perhaps matching TRBD1 (5 bases). V was clipped by 0 bases and J by 3 bases, with 10 bases between them. This CDR3 has 14 amino acids. The germline V gene has CDR1 SGHRS and CDR2 YFSETQ. The CDR3 nucleotides are TGCGCCAGCAGCTTGGACAGGCGCTACTACGAGCAGTACTTC. Protein: CASSLDRRYYEQYF.

J is TRBJ1-1 and V is TRBV29-1, with unresolved D. CDR1 and CDR2 from the germline V gene are SQVTM and ANQGSEA. This CDR3 has 12 amino acids. With 5 bases removed from V and 4 bases from J, the gap between germline ends came to 11 bases. The CDR3 coding sequence is TGCAGCGTTCGCCGGGTCCCCACTGAAGCTTTCTTT. As protein: CSVRRVPTEAFF.

J is TRBJ2-3 and V is TRBV15; TRBD2 matches 9 bases. The length of the CDR3 is 16 residues. Germline V gene sequence: CDR1 LNHNV, CDR2 YYDKDF (reference sequence). Germline trimming cut 1 base from V and 4 bases from J; bases unmatched to any gene: 6. The CDR3 DNA is TGTGCCACCAGCAGAGGGGGGAGCGGGGGGCCAGATACGCAGTATTTT. Its translation: CATSRGGSGGPDTQYF. The variable domain in full, with the rest retrieved from reference TRBV15 and TRBJ2-3, is DAMVIQNPRYQVTQFGKPVTLSCSQTLNHNVMYWYQQKSSQAPKLLFHYYDKDFNNEADTPDNFQSRRPNTSFCFLDIRSPGLGDTAMYLCATSRGGSGGPDTQYFGPGTRLTVL.

The rearrangement links TRBV5-1 to TRBJ2-2; 9 positions match TRBD2. The CDR3 length is 16 residues. V shed 2 bases, J shed 2 bases, and the junction held 4 bases outside the gene matches. The germline V gene encodes CDR1 SGHRS and CDR2 YFSETQ. CDR3 sequence reads: CASSLRLAANTGELFF. Here the CDR3 DNA reads TGCGCCAGCAGCTTAAGACTAGCGGCCAACACCGGGGAGCTGTTTTTT.

The chain recombines TRBV18 with TRBJ2-7; 10 nucleotides match TRBD1. V trimming: 3 bases; J trimming: 3 bases; junction bases outside the gene matches: 8. Germline V gene data show CDR1 as KGHSH and CDR2 as LQKENI. The CDR3 has 16 amino acids. The CDR3 DNA follows: TGTGCCAGCTCACCCGGGACAGGGGCCCCCCACTACGAGCAGTACTTC. Encoded protein: CASSPGTGAPHYEQYF.

The chain employs TRBV28 and TRBJ2-7; 9 positions match TRBD1. The ends lost 6 bases at V and 3 bases at J; junction bases unmatched: 6. This CDR3 contains 14 residues. Germline values: CDR1 MDHEN, CDR2 SYDVKM. CDR3: CASSMPGQGYEQYF. The DNA for the CDR3 is TGTGCCAGCAGCATGCCGGGACAGGGCTACGAGCAGTACTTC.

This clone was seen once. This sequence joins TRBV18 and TRBJ1-2; TRBD1 aligns across 7 bases. CDR3 length: 12 residues. Losses at the gene ends were 4 bases for V and 8 bases for J; bases not matched to a gene: 4. CDR1 and CDR2 from the germline V gene are KGHSH and LQKENI. Here the CDR3 reads CASSRDRAGYTF. The CDR3, as DNA: TGTGCCAGCTCACGCGACAGGGCCGGCTACACCTTC.